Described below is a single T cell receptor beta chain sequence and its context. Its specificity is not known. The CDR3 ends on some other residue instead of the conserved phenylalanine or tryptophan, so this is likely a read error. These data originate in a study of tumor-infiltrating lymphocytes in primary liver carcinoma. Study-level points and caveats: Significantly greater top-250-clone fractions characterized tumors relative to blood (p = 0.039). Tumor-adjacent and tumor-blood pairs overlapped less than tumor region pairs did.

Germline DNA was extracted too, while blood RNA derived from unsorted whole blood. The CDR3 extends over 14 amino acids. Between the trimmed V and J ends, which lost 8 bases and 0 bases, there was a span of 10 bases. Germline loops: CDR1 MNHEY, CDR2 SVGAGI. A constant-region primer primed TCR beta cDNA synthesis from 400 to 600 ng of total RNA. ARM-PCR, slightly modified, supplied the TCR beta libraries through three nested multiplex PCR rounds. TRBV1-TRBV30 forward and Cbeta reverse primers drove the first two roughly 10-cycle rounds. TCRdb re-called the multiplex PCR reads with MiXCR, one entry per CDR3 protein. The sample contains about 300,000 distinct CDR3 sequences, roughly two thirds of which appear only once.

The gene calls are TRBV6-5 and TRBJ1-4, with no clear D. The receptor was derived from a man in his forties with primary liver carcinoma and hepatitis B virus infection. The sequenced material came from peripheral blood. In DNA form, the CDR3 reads TGTGCCAGCTGTCACACCCCAACTAATGAAAAACTGTTTTTG. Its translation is CASCHTPTNEKLFL.